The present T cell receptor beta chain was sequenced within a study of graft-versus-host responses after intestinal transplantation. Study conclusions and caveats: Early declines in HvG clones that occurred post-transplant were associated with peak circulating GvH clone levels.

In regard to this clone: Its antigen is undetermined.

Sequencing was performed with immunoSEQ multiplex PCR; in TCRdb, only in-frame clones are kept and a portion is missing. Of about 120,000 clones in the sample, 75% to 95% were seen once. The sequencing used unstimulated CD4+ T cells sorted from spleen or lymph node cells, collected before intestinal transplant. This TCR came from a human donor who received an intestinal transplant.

CDR3 in amino acids: CASSSRGPIPGELFF. CDR3 nucleotides: TGTGCCAGCAGCTCCAGGGGGCCAATCCCCGGGGAGCTGTTTTTT. The chain couples TRBV7-8 to TRBJ2-2; 8 positions agree with TRBD1. In germline, CDR1 is SGHVS, CDR2 FQNEAQ. The V and J ends lost 4 bases and 6 bases, in that order; junction bases with no gene match: 7. This CDR3 has 15 amino acids.